The rows below give T cell receptor beta chains drawn from one sample of a study of cytomegalovirus exposure and HLA in healthy donors. Here immunoSEQ multiplex PCR was the method, and the copy in TCRdb shows in-frame clones only, minus some. Of some 80,000 clones in the sample, 78% were seen once. Sequenced material: PBMCs. The receptors derive from a man aged 40-55 years in good health and CMV-seronegative. CDR3s include the opening cysteine and the closing phenylalanine or tryptophan. The D gene is left open where the match is weak. Rows may omit the clone size; those that give it use once, few, many or a size class.

>NA|once|TRBV28|TRBJ1-2
CASRPSGIYGYTF
>NA|NA|TRBV7-2|TRBJ1-2
CASSPLGQSNYGYTF
>NA|NA|TRBV18|TRBJ1-4
CASSLQQEDEKLFF
>TRBD1|NA|TRBV11-2|TRBJ2-7
CASSLGTGSYEQYF
>NA|NA|TRBV19|TRBJ1-1
CASSPRQELNTEAFF
>NA|NA|TRBV11-3|TRBJ2-1
CASSPWGSEGAPEQFF
>TRBD1|NA|TRBV10-2|TRBJ1-2
CASSDIAGGSYGYTF
>NA|NA|TRBV19|TRBJ2-1
CASSIGWLGNEQFF
>NA|NA|TRBV18|TRBJ2-7
CASSLGDSFYEQYF
>NA|NA|TRBV10-1|TRBJ1-6
CATQTRDYNSPLHF
>TRBD1|NA|TRBV5-1|TRBJ1-4
CASSPGTDFATNEKLFF
>TRBD2|once|TRBV28|TRBJ2-2
CASSFPRGLRTSGPTGELFF
>NA|once|TRBV7-8|TRBJ1-1
CASSLRREGTEAFF
>TRBD1|NA|TRBV11-2|TRBJ2-7
CASSVDRGTYEQYF
>NA|few|TRBV6-5|TRBJ2-7
CASSRSTSSYEQYF
>NA|NA|TRBV18|TRBJ1-1
CASSRAVGGENEAFF